This TCR beta chain was captured in a study of T cells in Graves' hyperthyroidism and ophthalmopathy. This clonotype was picked up many times. After removal of 5 bases from V and 3 bases from J, the junction contained 5 bases not matched to a gene. Germline CDR1 and CDR2: SGHTA and FQGNSA. CDR3 length: 14 amino acids. RNA transcripts provided the source from which TCR beta CDR3 regions were amplified. A set of HTBI primers served as the primers for a first-round RT-PCR of the TCR CDR3. MiXCR was run by TCRdb on the multiplex PCR reads, yielding one entry per CDR3 protein. The repertoire has about 520,000 distinct CDR3 sequences, roughly a quarter of them found once; the top ten carry about 11%. Ophthalmopathy patients all had a Clinical Activity Score of at least 3, a NOSPECS grade of at least 4 and disease under 3 months old. A patient was excluded if there was uncontrolled infection, other autoimmune disease, pregnancy or lactation.

Sequenced input: blood. This TCR derives from a young woman with Graves' ophthalmopathy. The chain uses TRBV7-2 and TRBJ1-1; 8 bases line up with TRBD1. The DNA of the CDR3 is TGTGCCAGCAGCCCGAGACAGGGGCACACTGAAGCTTTCTTT. Its protein product is CASSPRQGHTEAFF.